A single sample gave rise to the 14 T cell receptor beta chains below, sequenced in a study of neurological immune-mediated disorders. Via MiXCR, TCRdb re-called the 5' RACE reads, giving one row per CDR3 protein. The sample lists approximately 90,000 distinct CDR3 sequences, 3.5% to 4% occurring once. The sample taken for sequencing was PBMCs. The receptors derive from a woman aged 18-29 years with multiple sclerosis.

At least ten counts were recorded for this clonotype. This chain joins TRBV5-1 and TRBJ2-1; D is perhaps TRBD2 (6 bases). The CDR3 totals 15 residues. Germline V gives CDR1 SGHRS, CDR2 YFSETQ. Trimming removed 0 bases at V and 6 bases at J, with 13 bases between. The CDR3 sequence is CASSLGIGSSNEQFF. The CDR3 bases are TGCGCCAGCAGCTTGGGGATCGGGAGCAGCAATGAGCAGTTCTTC.

J is TRBJ2-2 and V is TRBV10-3; 9 bases agree with TRBD2. Germline CDR1 is ENHRY and CDR2 is SYGVKD. V gave up 4 bases and J gave up 6 bases; unmatched junction bases: 12. The CDR3 spans 17 residues. The chain's CDR3 is CAISAQGTSLSAGELFF. CDR3 in DNA: TGTGCCATCAGTGCCCAAGGGACTAGCCTATCCGCCGGGGAGCTGTTTTTT.

This clonotype was observed a few times. The chain joins TRBV19 to TRBJ2-7, with D perhaps TRBD1 (5 bases). V was pared by 3 bases and J by 4 bases, with 10 bases between. Germline CDR1 LNHDA, CDR2 SQIVND (reference sequence). The CDR3 has 13 residues. The CDR3 region has the DNA TGTGCCAGTAGTATCGGCGCAGGGTACGAGCAGTACTTC. This translates into CASSIGAGYEQYF. Full variable domain (remainder filled in from reference TRBV19 and TRBJ2-7): DGGITQSPKYLFRKEGQNVTLSCEQNLNHDAMYWYRQDPGQGLRLIYYSQIVNDFQKGDIAEGYSVSREKKESFPLTVTSAQKNPTAFYLCASSIGAGYEQYFGPGTRLTVT.

This clonotype was observed a few times. A junction end diverges from the germline sequence, so it may reflect a read error. The chain carries TRBV2 and TRBJ1-6; tentative D call: TRBD1 (5 bases). The germline V gene encodes CDR1 SNHLY and CDR2 FYNNEI. CDR3 size: 14 residues. The CDR3 bases are TGTGCCAGCAGTGAGCAGGGCCCTCATTCACCCCTACACTTT. This encodes CASSEQGPHSPLHF.

This clonotype has a count of ten or more. The chain uses TRBV12-3 or TRBV12-4 and TRBJ2-2; 9 nucleotides line up with TRBD2. V was pared by 6 bases and J by 6 bases, with 8 bases of the junction left unmatched. The CDR3 spans 15 residues. In DNA, the CDR3 is TGTGCCAGCAGGCCGGTAGCGGGGGCTGCCGGGGAGCTGTTTTTT. This gives the protein CASRPVAGAAGELFF.

This clonotype was seen repeatedly, ten times or more. This chain links TRBV7-2 with TRBJ1-1, with D unclear. The CDR3 loop spans 13 amino acids. CDR1 and CDR2 (germline): SGHTA, FQGNSA. Trimming shortened V by 5 bases and J by 11 bases, and 18 bases separated the two germline ends. CDR3 coding DNA: TGTGCCAGCAGCCGTGACCGGTTGATTTCGGCTTTCTTT. Its translation: CASSRDRLISAFF. The variable domain in full, with the rest retrieved from reference TRBV7-2 and TRBJ1-1, is GAGVSQSPSNKVTEKGKDVELRCDPISGHTALYWYRQSLGQGLEFLIYFQGNSAPDKSGLPSDRFSAERTGGSVSTLTIQRTQQEDSAVYLCASSRDRLISAFFGQGTRLTVV.

This clonotype was counted at least ten times. The V call is TRBV7-3, the J call TRBJ2-2; tentative D call: TRBD2 (5 bases). V lost 2 bases and J lost 1, with 5 bases in between. Germline values: CDR1 SGHTA, CDR2 FQGTGA. This CDR3 contains 14 residues. Written as DNA, the CDR3 is TGTGCCAGCAGCTTAGAGGGGAACACCGGGGAGCTGTTTTTT. Residues: CASSLEGNTGELFF.

A remark on this clonotype: It may be a read error: a sequence one base away is much more abundant. The chain carries TRBV5-1 and TRBJ2-1; a possible D gene is TRBD1 (6 bases). This CDR3 is built from 13 residues. Germline values: CDR1 SGHRS, CDR2 YFSETQ. The CDR3: CSSSPGQLNEQFF. DNA for the CDR3: TGCTCCAGCAGCCCAGGACAGCTCAATGAGCAGTTCTTC.

This clonotype was counted ten times or more. V and J are TRBV12-3 or TRBV12-4 and TRBJ2-2; possible D gene TRBD2, 5 bases. Trimming stripped 3 bases from V and 7 bases from J, with 12 bases between. This CDR3 is built from 14 residues. This CDR3 is CASSLRAFGGELFF. The CDR3 DNA is TGTGCCAGCAGTTTGAGGGCCTTTGGCGGGGAGCTGTTTTTT.

This clonotype was seen many times. The genes are TRBV28 and TRBJ2-7; D gene ambiguous. Germline V gene data show CDR1 as MDHEN and CDR2 as SYDVKM. Trimming removed 7 bases at V and 0 bases at J, with 7 bases between. CDR3 length equals 12 residues. The CDR3 DNA reads TGTGCCAGCACTCGTAGCTCCTACGAGCAGTACTTC. Protein sequence: CASTRSSYEQYF.

In this sample, this clonotype turned up many times. The chain recombines TRBV20-1 with TRBJ2-1; possible D gene TRBD2, 7 bases. This CDR3 spans 14 amino acids. The V end was cut by 5 bases, the J end by 8 bases, with 19 bases between. Germline V CDR1 and CDR2: DFQATT, SNEGSKA (reference sequence). The CDR3 region has the DNA TGCAGTGCTCCGGGGGCCGGGAGGAGGGATGAGCAGTTCTTC. Protein: CSAPGAGRRDEQFF.

In this sample, this clonotype turned up many times. The J gene is TRBJ1-1, the V gene TRBV5-6, with a tentative D call TRBD1 (5 bases). The germline V and J ends were trimmed by 0 bases and 4 bases, with 7 bases remaining between them. CDR1 and CDR2 from the germline V gene are SGHDT and YYEEEE. The CDR3 length is 13 residues. This chain's CDR3 is CASSLDGGTEAFF. The CDR3 nucleotides are TGTGCCAGCAGCTTGGACGGGGGCACTGAAGCTTTCTTT.

This clonotype has a count of ten or more. The rearrangement uses TRBV9 and TRBJ2-1; unclear D gene. Trimming took 6 bases from V and 4 from J, leaving 14 bases between them. The germline V gene has CDR1 SGDLS and CDR2 YYNGEE. The CDR3 runs to 14 residues. Here the CDR3 DNA reads TGTGCCAGCACCAAATTGGGCGAATACAATGAGCAGTTCTTC. This codes for CASTKLGEYNEQFF.

Many counts were recorded for this clonotype. The chain is built from TRBV29-1 and TRBJ1-1; maybe TRBD1 (6 bases). This CDR3 is 13 amino acids long. The ends were cut back, 3 bases at V and 5 bases at J, with 13 bases in the middle. Germline V gene sequence: CDR1 SQVTM, CDR2 ANQGSEA. The CDR3 region has the DNA TGCAGCGTTGATCGGGGGGCGGGGACTGAAGCTTTCTTT. Encoded protein: CSVDRGAGTEAFF.